A selection of T cell receptor beta chains follows, all from one sample in a study of blood T cell repertoires in COVID-19. The repertoire was sequenced with immunoSEQ multiplex PCR; TCRdb's copy has only in-frame clones and lacks some. Of 65,000 to 90,000 clones listed, roughly 88% are singletons. The sample consisted of peripheral blood. Receptors were obtained from a human donor in a cohort sampled during active COVID-19. The CDR3 runs from the conserved cysteine through the conserved F or W. The D gene is left open where the match is weak. Clone size appears in some rows only: once, few, many, or a class for an expanded clone.

.	TRBJ1-1	.	TRBV3-1/TRBV3-2	CASSQAPTGLAFF	TGTGCCAGCAGCCAAGCTCCGACAGGCCTAGCTTTCTTT
TRBD2	TRBJ2-1	.	TRBV10-3	CAISRLAGADNEQFF	TGTGCCATCAGTAGACTAGCGGGAGCGGATAATGAGCAGTTCTTC
.	TRBJ1-1	once	TRBV6-5	CASSWGQNSEAFF	TGTGCCAGCAGTTGGGGACAAAACTCTGAAGCTTTCTTT
.	TRBJ2-3	.	TRBV27	CASSLSAVTDTQYF	TGTGCCAGCAGTTTGTCTGCGGTGACAGATACGCAGTATTTT
TRBD2	TRBJ2-1	.	TRBV7-9	CASSPRGGQEEQFF	TGTGCCAGCAGCCCCCGGGGGGGCCAAGAGGAGCAGTTCTTC
TRBD1	TRBJ1-4	once	TRBV11-2	CASSKDRDRFWATNEKLFF	TGTGCCAGCAGCAAAGACCGGGACAGGTTTTGGGCAACTAATGAAAAACTGTTTTTT
.	TRBJ2-7	.	TRBV5-1	CASSLQGSYEQYF	TGCGCCAGCAGCTTGCAGGGTTCCTACGAGCAGTACTTC
TRBD2	TRBJ2-3	.	TRBV2	CASSNSGTSGLAQYF	TGTGCCAGCAGTAACTCCGGGACTAGCGGTCTGGCGCAGTATTTT
.	TRBJ1-1	.	TRBV19	CASSQPRGNTEAFF	TGTGCCAGTAGTCAACCCAGGGGGAACACTGAAGCTTTCTTT
.	TRBJ1-1	.	TRBV5-1	CASSLDGGPEAFF	TGCGCCAGCAGCTTGGATGGGGGCCCTGAAGCTTTCTTT
TRBD1	TRBJ2-3	.	TRBV10-1	CASRLTGPGDTQYF	TGCGCCAGCAGATTGACAGGGCCCGGGGATACGCAGTATTTT
TRBD2	TRBJ2-3	.	TRBV10-3	CAISESGLAGVAGRDTQYF	TGTGCCATCAGTGAGTCGGGACTAGCGGGAGTGGCGGGCAGGGATACGCAGTATTTT
TRBD2	TRBJ2-3	.	TRBV18	CASSLGLAGAEDTQYF	TGTGCCAGCTCGCTCGGACTAGCGGGAGCGGAAGATACGCAGTATTTT
TRBD2	TRBJ2-1	.	TRBV24-1	CATSEGTSGRAYEQFF	TGTGCCACCAGTGAGGGGACTAGCGGGAGGGCCTATGAGCAGTTCTTC
TRBD1	TRBJ1-2	.	TRBV29-1	CSAQGTGPSYTF	TGCAGCGCCCAGGGGACAGGCCCCAGCTACACCTTC
.	TRBJ2-1	.	TRBV6-1	CASSESGLSYNEQFF	TGTGCCAGCAGTGAAAGCGGGCTATCCTACAATGAGCAGTTCTTC
.	TRBJ2-2	.	TRBV19	CASRRLPERAGELFF	TGTGCCAGTAGAAGGTTGCCTGAACGGGCCGGGGAGCTGTTTTTT
.	TRBJ2-7	.	TRBV11-1	CASSLLGLGEQYF	TGTGCCAGCAGCCTACTAGGCCTTGGCGAGCAGTACTTC
TRBD2	TRBJ2-7	.	TRBV3-1/TRBV3-2	CASSQDRSGGAFEQYF	TGTGCCAGCAGCCAAGACCGTTCGGGGGGGGCCTTCGAGCAGTACTTC
.	TRBJ1-1	.	TRBV11-2	CASRPGRRGTEAFF	TGTGCCAGCAGACCGGGCCGTAGGGGCACTGAAGCTTTCTTT
.	TRBJ1-1	once	TRBV3-1/TRBV3-2	CASSQRVLGQWYTEAFF	TGTGCCAGCAGCCAAAGGGTCCTAGGACAGTGGTACACTGAAGCTTTCTTT
TRBD1	TRBJ1-2	.	TRBV19	CASRTGGNYGYTF	TGTGCCAGCCGTACAGGGGGCAACTATGGCTACACCTTC
TRBD2	TRBJ2-3	.	TRBV4-3	CASSQGLAGGLDTQYF	TGCGCCAGCAGCCAAGGACTAGCGGGGGGGCTGGATACGCAGTATTTT
TRBD2	TRBJ2-5	.	TRBV5-5	CASSSTSWATQYF	TGTGCCAGCAGCTCGACTAGCTGGGCGACCCAGTACTTC
TRBD2	TRBJ2-5	.	TRBV3-1/TRBV3-2	CASRTSGGQETQYF	TGTGCCAGCAGGACTAGCGGGGGCCAAGAGACCCAGTACTTC
TRBD1	TRBJ1-4	once	TRBV30	CAWGTAINGELFF	TGTGCCTGGGGGACAGCGATCAATGGGGAACTGTTTTTT
.	TRBJ1-1	.	TRBV5-6	CASSLVLERTEAFF	TGTGCCAGCAGCTTGGTCCTCGAGAGGACTGAAGCTTTCTTT
.	TRBJ2-2	once	TRBV23-1	CASSQSARRDPNTGELFF	TGCGCCAGCAGTCAATCCGCCAGGCGGGACCCCAACACCGGGGAGCTGTTTTTT
.	TRBJ1-6	.	TRBV5-5	CASSLTVYNSPLHF	TGTGCCAGCAGCCTGACAGTGTATAATTCACCCCTCCACTTT
TRBD1	TRBJ1-1	.	TRBV18	CASSQGGEAFF	TGTGCCAGCTCTCAGGGGGGTGAAGCTTTCTTT
TRBD1	TRBJ1-6	.	TRBV28	CASRNTQGLTRSSYNSPLHF	TGTGCCAGCAGAAACACACAGGGGCTAACCCGAAGCTCCTATAATTCACCCCTCCACTTT
.	TRBJ2-1	.	TRBV7-2	CASSLDTANEQFF	TGTGCCAGCAGCTTAGACACAGCCAATGAGCAGTTCTTC
.	TRBJ2-3	few	TRBV2	CASRPKAVGTDTQYF	TGTGCCAGCAGACCCAAGGCGGTCGGCACAGATACGCAGTATTTT
TRBD1	TRBJ1-4	.	TRBV9	CASSVGQGYEKLFF	TGTGCCAGCAGCGTAGGACAGGGTTATGAAAAACTGTTTTTT
.	TRBJ1-2	.	TRBV12-3/TRBV12-4	CASSLSGSYTF	TGTGCCAGCAGTTTATCGGGGAGCTACACCTTC
.	TRBJ1-2	.	TRBV5-1	CASSALQGGTYGYTF	TGCGCCAGCAGCGCCCTACAGGGCGGTACCTATGGCTACACCTTC
TRBD1	TRBJ2-1	.	TRBV6-1	CASSEAEGGASYNEQFF	TGTGCCAGCAGTGAAGCGGAAGGGGGCGCCTCCTACAATGAGCAGTTCTTC
.	TRBJ2-2	.	TRBV6-2/TRBV6-3	CASSYRENTGELFF	TGTGCCAGCAGTTACCGGGAGAACACCGGGGAGCTGTTTTTT
TRBD1	TRBJ2-5	.	TRBV15	CATSYRDRDQETQYF	TGTGCCACCAGCTATAGGGACAGGGACCAAGAGACCCAGTACTTC
.	TRBJ2-2	.	TRBV5-4	CASSANTGELFF	TGTGCCAGCTCAGCGAACACCGGGGAGCTGTTTTTT
TRBD1	TRBJ1-5	.	TRBV18	CASSRSPRDRVTGQPQHF	TGTGCCAGCTCACGTTCTCCCAGGGACAGGGTAACCGGTCAGCCCCAGCATTTT
.	TRBJ2-7	.	TRBV20-1	CSARANYEQYF	TGCAGTGCTAGAGCTAACTACGAGCAGTACTTC
.	TRBJ2-4	.	TRBV30	CAFRGGRGAKNIQYF	TGTGCCTTTAGGGGGGGCCGGGGGGCGAAAAACATTCAGTACTTC
.	TRBJ2-7	.	TRBV27	CASSPVRSGDEQYF	TGTGCCAGCAGCCCAGTCCGATCAGGGGACGAGCAGTACTTC
TRBD1	TRBJ2-1	.	TRBV24-1	CATSEWTGLEQFF	TGTGCCACCAGTGAGTGGACAGGGCTTGAGCAGTTCTTC
.	TRBJ2-3	.	TRBV2	CASRGNSGPTDTQYF	TGTGCCAGCAGAGGGAATAGCGGACCCACAGATACGCAGTATTTT
.	TRBJ1-6	.	TRBV6-1	CASSDAGYGSPLHF	TGTGCCAGCAGTGACGCAGGGTATGGTTCACCCCTCCACTTT
.	TRBJ2-1	.	TRBV12-3/TRBV12-4	CASSFQFINEQFF	TGTGCCAGCAGTTTCCAGTTCATCAATGAGCAGTTCTTC
TRBD1	TRBJ2-6	.	TRBV11-1	CASSPGQGNGANVLTF	TGTGCCAGCAGTCCGGGACAGGGGAATGGGGCCAACGTCCTGACTTTC
.	TRBJ1-3	few	TRBV3-1/TRBV3-2	CASSQDQPGDTIYF	TGTGCCAGCAGCCAAGATCAGCCCGGGGACACCATATATTTT
.	TRBJ2-1	.	TRBV6-1	CASSEVREEQFF	TGTGCCAGCAGTGAAGTCCGGGAGGAGCAGTTCTTC